The 25 T cell receptor beta chains below come from one sample, sequenced in a study of molecular identifiers for immune sequencing clone quantification. MiXCR was run by TCRdb on the PCR reads, yielding one entry per CDR3 protein. Among around 460,000 distinct CDR3 sequences, 20% to 25% were seen once, and the ten largest hold under 0.85%. The sample comprised naive CD8+ T cells from blood, with Jurkat cell RNA spiked in. Subset denoted: FACS-sorted CD8+CD4-CCR7+CD45RA+ naive T cells. Receptor source: a human donor in good health. Some libraries in this study had Jurkat cell RNA spiked in.

The chain carries TRBV11-1 and TRBJ2-7; D not certain. Per germline, CDR1 SGHAT and CDR2 FQDESV (reference sequence). The CDR3 sequence is 15 residues long. Trimming took 0 bases from V and 3 from J, leaving 12 bases between them. CDR3 region: CASSLAGQAGYEQYF. Written as DNA, the CDR3 is TGTGCCAGCAGCTTAGCGGGCCAGGCAGGCTACGAGCAGTACTTC.

This clonotype was seen ten or more times. The rearrangement links TRBV29-1 to TRBJ2-2; D is unclear. The CDR3 covers 12 residues. CDR1 and CDR2 (germline): SQVTM, ANQGSEA. Deletions cut 3 bases from V and 4 bases from J, with 6 bases between. The CDR3 region is CSVECPTGELFF. The CDR3 DNA follows: TGCAGCGTTGAGTGTCCCACCGGGGAGCTGTTTTTT.

In regard to this clonotype: It may be a read error: a sequence one base away is much more abundant. The chain is built from TRBV4-1 and TRBJ2-3; perhaps TRBD1 as D (6 bases). The CDR3 sequence is 18 residues long. Germline lookup yields CDR1 MGHRA and CDR2 YSYEKL. Trimming took off 5 bases at V and 2 bases at J, with 23 bases between the two ends. The CDR3 nucleotides read TGCGCCAGCAGCGTCGACCCAGGGGTCGGCTACCTCACAGATACGCAGTATTTT. Its protein is CASSVDPGVGYLTDTQYF.

As to this clonotype: Mismatch with germline at one junction end may stem from a read error. The rearrangement links TRBV29-1 to TRBJ2-1; 9 bases match TRBD1. This CDR3 is 13 amino acids long. Germline values: CDR1 SQVTM, CDR2 ANQGSEA. The CDR3 nucleotides read TGCAGCGTCGACAGGGGGGCCTACAATGAGCAGTCCTTC. Protein sequence: CSVDRGAYNEQSF.

This clonotype was counted a few times. This chain connects TRBV28 to TRBJ2-7; D is undetermined. The length of the CDR3 is 16 residues. Trimming left V 8 bases short and J 0 bases short, with 20 bases between. The germline V gene has CDR1 MDHEN and CDR2 SYDVKM. The CDR3 nucleotides read TGTGCCAGCCGTCCGGGTCGCGCTCTTATCTCCTACGAGCAGTACTTC. Translation gives CASRPGRALISYEQYF.

This clonotype was observed at least ten times. This sequence joins TRBV7-9 and TRBJ2-7; 7 bases agree with TRBD1. Per the germline V gene, CDR1 is SEHNR and CDR2 is FQNEAQ (reference sequence). V shed 6 bases and J 5 bases; nucleotides not matched to a gene: 16. CDR3 size: 16 residues. The CDR3 reads CASRPVRDSGVHEQYF. Here the CDR3 DNA reads TGTGCCAGCAGACCGGTCCGGGACAGCGGAGTCCACGAGCAGTACTTC. Combining the CDR3 with reference TRBV7-9 and TRBJ2-7 gives the whole variable domain DTGVSQNPRHKITKRGQNVTFRCDPISEHNRLYWYRQTLGQGPEFLTYFQNEAQLEKSRLLSDRFSAERPKGSFSTLEIQRTEQGDSAMYLCASRPVRDSGVHEQYFGPGTRLTVT.

The table lists this clonotype with many counts. The chain links TRBV7-9 to TRBJ1-6; 8 bases are shared with TRBD1. Germline CDR1 and CDR2: SEHNR and FQNEAQ (reference sequence). The CDR3 runs to 15 residues. Unmatched junction bases numbered 8, after V lost 5 bases and J lost 8 bases. The CDR3 nucleotides are TGTGCCAGCAGCCCGGGGACAGGCTCTTATTCACCCCTCCACTTT. It encodes CASSPGTGSYSPLHF.

CDR3 in DNA: TGTGCCAGCTCTGCTGTGTTAAAACAGGGGGCCCAAGAGACCCAGTACTTC. Translation: CASSAVLKQGAQETQYF. This rearrangement joins TRBV27 to TRBJ2-5, with TRBD1 matching over 9 bases. The CDR3 has 17 residues. The germline CDR1 and CDR2 sequences are MNHEY and SMNVEV (reference sequence). J gave up 1 base and V 8 bases, and 14 bases lay outside the gene matches.

As for this clonotype: A much bigger clone sits one base away, suggesting this may be a read error. Because it lacks the conserved phenylalanine or tryptophan at the end, this CDR3 is likely a read error. The chain employs TRBV12-3 or TRBV12-4 and TRBJ2-5; 7 bases fit TRBD1. The CDR3 extends over 14 amino acids. V trimming: 5 bases; J trimming: 1 base; junction bases outside the gene matches: 4. CDR3 protein: CASSTRTGQETQYS. In nucleotides, the CDR3 is TGTGCCAGCAGTACTAGGACAGGCCAAGAGACCCAGTACTCC.

This clonotype was detected many times. The chain is built from TRBV19 and TRBJ1-5; D is unclear. With 3 bases removed from V and 5 bases from J, the gap between germline ends came to 8 bases. This CDR3 is built from 13 residues. From germline, CDR1 is LNHDA and CDR2 SQIVND (reference sequence). The CDR3 sequence: CASSMVSYQPQHF. In DNA form, the CDR3 reads TGTGCCAGTAGTATGGTCAGTTATCAGCCCCAGCATTTT. The whole variable domain, filled in from reference TRBV19 and TRBJ1-5, reads DGGITQSPKYLFRKEGQNVTLSCEQNLNHDAMYWYRQDPGQGLRLIYYSQIVNDFQKGDIAEGYSVSREKKESFPLTVTSAQKNPTAFYLCASSMVSYQPQHFGDGTRLSIL.

This clonotype was seen a handful of times. The rearrangement joins TRBV4-2 to TRBJ2-7; D unresolved. This CDR3 region has 15 residues. CDR1 and CDR2 (germline): LGHNA, YNFKEQ. The V gene lost 2 bases and the J gene lost 6 bases, with 17 bases spanning the gap. As DNA, the CDR3 is TGTGCCAGCAGCCAACCCGACGCCCACCATTCCGAGCAGTACTTC. This sequence encodes CASSQPDAHHSEQYF.

To note about this clonotype: The final CDR3 position lacks the conserved phenylalanine or tryptophan, pointing to a likely read error. CDR3 sequence reads: CASSVAEDYNNSPLHL. DNA of the CDR3: TGTGCCAGCAGCGTAGCTGAGGACTATAATAATTCACCCCTCCACCTT. The rearrangement links TRBV9 to TRBJ1-6; no definite D call. Germline V gene data show CDR1 as SGDLS and CDR2 as YYNGEE. Trimming stripped 0 bases from V and 5 bases from J, with 12 bases between. CDR3 length: 16 amino acids.

In this sample, this clonotype turned up a few times. The chain recombines TRBV6-5 with TRBJ2-3; TRBD2 aligns across 10 bases. V lost 4 bases and J lost 6; bases outside the gene matches: 10. This CDR3 comprises 16 residues. Germline V gives CDR1 MNHEY, CDR2 SVGAGI. The CDR3 sequence is CASSSEWSGGADTQYF. In DNA form, the CDR3 reads TGTGCCAGCAGTTCCGAGTGGAGCGGGGGGGCTGATACGCAGTATTTT.

The V call is TRBV7-9, the J call TRBJ2-5; 10 bases match TRBD1. The CDR3 totals 16 residues. V dropped 5 bases and J dropped 3; count of bases not matched to a gene: 9. CDR1 and CDR2 (germline): SEHNR, FQNEAQ (reference sequence). The DNA for the CDR3 is TGTGCCAGCAGCACCTCCGGGACAGGGGAAAAAGAGACCCAGTACTTC. It codes for CASSTSGTGEKETQYF.

Only a few counts were recorded for this clonotype. The chain is built from TRBV27 and TRBJ2-3; no clear D gene. The CDR3 is 13 residues long. V lost 0 bases to trimming and J lost 7 bases, with 8 bases between them. Per the germline V gene, CDR1 is MNHEY and CDR2 is SMNVEV (reference sequence). The CDR3: CASSLSSLNTQYF. Here the CDR3 DNA reads TGTGCCAGCAGTTTATCGTCACTAAATACGCAGTATTTT.

This clonotype was detected only once. V is TRBV27 and J is TRBJ2-7, with D possibly being TRBD2 (6 bases). Germline V gene sequence: CDR1 MNHEY, CDR2 SMNVEV (reference sequence). The CDR3 has 17 amino acids. Trimming cost V 4 bases and J 6 bases, with 25 bases left between them. The DNA for the CDR3 is TGTGCCAGCAGTTCTATAGGGGTTCTCGGGGGAAACTGCGAGCAGTACTTC. Translation gives CASSSIGVLGGNCEQYF.

This sequence joins TRBV21-1 and TRBJ2-3. TRBV21-1 is a recognized pseudogene. The CDR3 extends over 18 amino acids. CDR3 loop: CASSKAWMTNCSTDTQYF. In nucleotides, the CDR3 is TGTGCCAGCAGCAAAGCGTGGATGACGAACTGTAGCACAGATACGCAGTATTTT.

In this sample, this clonotype turned up many times. The DNA of the CDR3 is TGTGCCAGCAGAGCCGGGGTAGCGGACCCGAGCACAGATACGCAGTATTTT. Translating it yields CASRAGVADPSTDTQYF. The chain combines TRBV13 with TRBJ2-3; D might be TRBD2 (6 bases). CDR1 is PRHDT, CDR2 FYEKMQ, per germline (reference sequence). CDR3 length: 17 residues. Trimming shortened V by 6 bases and J by 0 bases, and 19 bases separated the two germline ends.

V and J are TRBV4-1 and TRBJ2-1; 9 positions match TRBD1. The CDR3 sequence is 16 residues long. The V and J ends lost 1 base and 6 bases, in that order; junction bases with no gene match: 7. CDR1 is MGHRA, CDR2 YSYEKL, per germline. CDR3 in amino acids: CASSQGTGVMGNEQFF. As DNA, the CDR3 is TGCGCCAGCAGCCAAGGGACAGGGGTAATGGGCAATGAGCAGTTCTTC.

V gene TRBV7-6 combines with J gene TRBJ2-3; D uncertain. This CDR3 spans 13 amino acids. The germline V and J ends were trimmed by 0 bases and 9 bases, with 10 bases remaining between them. Germline-derived CDR1 and CDR2 are SGHVS and FNYEAQ. CDR3: CASSLADHPTQYF. CDR3 bases: TGTGCCAGCAGCTTAGCGGACCACCCCACGCAGTATTTT. Complete variable domain (other parts from reference TRBV7-6 and TRBJ2-3): GAGVSQSPRYKVTKRGQDVALRCDPISGHVSLYWYRQALGQGPEFLTYFNYEAQQDKSGLPNDRFSAERPEGSISTLTIQRTEQRDSAMYRCASSLADHPTQYFGPGTRLTVL.

This clonotype was detected many times. The chain recombines TRBV29-1 with TRBJ2-5, with unresolved D. Germline CDR1 reads SQVTM; CDR2 reads ANQGSEA. This CDR3 has 13 residues. The V and J ends lost 1 base and 6 bases respectively, with 12 bases between them. CDR3 loop: CSVEGLPHQTQYF. In nucleotides, the CDR3 is TGCAGCGTTGAAGGACTTCCCCATCAGACCCAGTACTTC.

V gene TRBV28 combines with J gene TRBJ2-7, with D perhaps TRBD1 or TRBD2 (6 bases each). Trimming pared 2 bases from V and 3 bases from J, leaving 17 bases between. The germline CDR1 and CDR2 sequences are MDHEN and SYDVKM. CDR3 length equals 16 residues. The CDR3 DNA reads TGTGCCAGCAGTTTAGGGGGCTGGGGGGCGGACTACGAGCAGTACTTC. This sequence encodes CASSLGGWGADYEQYF.

The chain has TRBV10-2 and TRBJ1-1, with no clear D. The germline gives CDR1 WSHSY, CDR2 SAAADI. This CDR3 is 14 amino acids long. Trimming took 3 bases from V and 0 from J, leaving 8 bases between them. The CDR3 DNA sequence: TGCGCCAGCAGTGACAGGACCATGAACACTGAAGCTTTCTTT. The encoded protein is CASSDRTMNTEAFF.

V and J are TRBV11-1 and TRBJ2-5, with TRBD1 matching 8 bases. Germline CDR1 and CDR2: SGHAT and FQDESV (reference sequence). V lost 5 bases, J lost 4 bases, and 6 bases stayed unmatched. This CDR3 spans 14 amino acids. The CDR3 coding sequence is TGTGCCAGCAGCGCCAGACAGGGGATAGAGACCCAGTACTTC. Its translation is CASSARQGIETQYF.

This chain links TRBV7-9 with TRBJ2-1, with D tentatively TRBD1 (6 bases). V was clipped by 4 bases and J by 0 bases, with 16 bases between them. CDR3 length equals 17 residues. CDR1 is SEHNR and CDR2 is FQNEAQ in the germline V gene (reference sequence). The CDR3: CASSSMKDRHSYNEQFF. CDR3 DNA: TGTGCCAGCAGCTCTATGAAGGACAGACACTCCTACAATGAGCAGTTCTTC.